A selection of T cell receptor beta chains follows, all from one sample in a study of metastatic and nonmetastatic thyroid tumors. TCRdb redid the clone calls on the PCR reads using MiXCR. The sample includes under 15,000 clones, around a fifth seen only once; the top ten take approximately 14%. Sequencing was performed on adjacent normal tissue. The source of these receptors is a female donor with papillary thyroid cancer or a benign thyroid nodule (not recorded which). Some clones in this sample may be carry-over from other donors' samples. Both conserved end residues are part of each CDR3. A D gene is named only where the DNA matches it firmly. Some rows mark clone size as missing; the rest say once, few, many or name a class of expanded clone.

d_call clone_size j_call v_call cdr3_aa cdr3_nt
- - TRBJ1-5 TRBV28 CASILPFGHPQHF TGTGCCAGCATCCTGCCCTTCGGGCATCCCCAGCATTTT
- few TRBJ2-2 TRBV15 CATSRERGAGELFF TGTGCCACCAGCAGAGAAAGGGGGGCCGGGGAGCTGTTTTTT
- many TRBJ1-4 TRBV5-6 CASSTTPGGGEKLFF TGTGCCAGCAGCACCACCCCCGGGGGCGGTGAAAAACTGTTTTTT
TRBD1 few TRBJ1-5 TRBV27 CASRDRVLSNQPQHF TGTGCCAGCAGGGACAGGGTACTAAGCAATCAGCCCCAGCATTTT
TRBD1 few TRBJ2-1 TRBV6-1 CASSKRGTGVDEQFF TGTGCCAGCAGTAAAAGGGGGACAGGAGTGGATGAGCAGTTCTTC
TRBD2 few TRBJ2-2 TRBV12-3/TRBV12-4 CASSLNGASGNTGELFF TGTGCCAGCAGTTTAAATGGTGCTAGCGGGAACACCGGGGAGCTGTTTTTT
- few TRBJ2-2 TRBV12-3/TRBV12-4 CASRTVNTGEPFF TGTGCCAGCAGGACAGTGAACACCGGGGAGCCTTTTTTT
TRBD2 many TRBJ2-1 TRBV20-1 CSVGMLAGRGDEQFF TGCAGTGTGGGTATGCTAGCGGGGCGGGGTGATGAGCAGTTCTTC
TRBD1 few TRBJ2-3 TRBV5-1 CASLRGGSTDTQYF TGCGCCAGCCTAAGAGGGGGCAGCACAGATACGCAGTATTTT
- once TRBJ2-2 TRBV4-3 CASSQDGAIGGELFF TGCGCCAGCAGCCAAGATGGCGCTATCGGCGGGGAGCTGTTTTTT
- - TRBJ2-2 TRBV6-1 CASSSRRSHTGELFF TGTGCCAGCAGCTCCCGAAGGTCCCACACCGGGGAGCTGTTTTTT
TRBD2 once TRBJ2-2 TRBV20-1 CSATSGSRGTGELFF TGCAGTGCCACAAGCGGGAGTCGGGGTACCGGGGAGCTGTTTTTT
TRBD1 once TRBJ1-2 TRBV2 CASSVAGGDGYTF TGTGCCAGCAGTGTCGCAGGGGGCGATGGCTACACCTTC
TRBD2 - TRBJ2-1 TRBV20-1 CSARDNRASGSWNEQFF TGCAGTGCTAGAGATAATAGGGCTAGCGGGAGTTGGAATGAGCAGTTCTTC
- medium-sized TRBJ1-2 TRBV27 CASSLSPAGAYGYTF TGTGCCAGCAGCTTATCTCCAGCAGGGGCGTATGGCTACACCTTC
TRBD1 - TRBJ2-7 TRBV6-2/TRBV6-3 CASSYSPGQGQYF TGTGCCAGCAGTTACTCGCCGGGACAGGGGCAGTACTTC
TRBD1 medium-sized TRBJ2-3 TRBV6-6 CASSYSTTGDSTDTQYF TGTGCCAGCAGTTACTCAACGACAGGGGATAGCACAGATACGCAGTATTTT
- - TRBJ1-5 TRBV10-3 CASIFPGESQPQHF TGTGCCAGCATTTTCCCCGGCGAGTCGCAGCCCCAGCATTTT
- many TRBJ1-2 TRBV30 CAWSVGFYGYTF TGTGCCTGGAGTGTGGGGTTCTATGGCTACACCTTC
- many TRBJ2-1 TRBV7-4 CASSYDEQFF TGTGCCAGCAGCTACGATGAGCAGTTCTTC
- many TRBJ1-2 TRBV20-1 CSAPVPSPNYGYTF TGCAGTGCTCCGGTCCCGTCTCCTAACTATGGCTACACCTTC
TRBD1 - TRBJ1-2 TRBV2 CASEGTGGYGYTF TGTGCCAGCGAGGGGACAGGGGGCTATGGCTACACCTTC
- many TRBJ1-4 TRBV5-6 CASSLGVGLSTNEKLFF TGTGCCAGCAGCTTGGGGGTGGGGCTCTCAACTAATGAAAAACTGTTTTTT
TRBD1 few TRBJ2-7 TRBV6-1 CASSPRPPGQKTEQYF TGTGCCAGCAGCCCCAGGCCCCCGGGACAGAAAACCGAGCAGTACTTC
- many TRBJ2-1 TRBV19 CASSTWTIRGYNEQFF TGTGCCAGTAGTACGTGGACTATTCGGGGCTACAATGAGCAGTTCTTC
- - TRBJ1-5 TRBV12-3/TRBV12-4 CASRSGFQPQHF TGTGCCAGCAGGTCAGGGTTCCAGCCCCAGCATTTT
- few TRBJ1-1 TRBV2 CASSEGFEAFF TGTGCCAGCAGTGAAGGCTTTGAAGCTTTCTTT
- few TRBJ2-7 TRBV19 CASSIGNDYEQYF TGTGCCAGTAGTATAGGAAACGACTACGAGCAGTACTTC
TRBD1 - TRBJ2-7 TRBV6-1 CAAHGNRGRNLLEQYF TGTGCGGCGCATGGGAACAGGGGGCGCAACTTGCTCGAGCAGTACTTC